Sequencing of this TCR beta chain was carried out in a study of cytomegalovirus exposure and HLA in healthy donors. Regarding this clone: Its specificity is not known.

Points from the study as a whole: Common viral pathogens (according to a later analysis) appeared linked to several of the most significant clusters. Sequencing probably produced one cluster of sequence variants that were highly shared. Available immune exposure information covered CMV serostatus only. In a later analysis, TCR association rates varied by HLA locus: DRB1 most, HLA-C fewest.

Researchers ran the PCR with 60 Vbeta and 13 Jbeta primers. Method: immunoSEQ multiplex PCR; TCRdb's copy keeps in-frame clones and lacks some. Found here are 110,000 or so clones, around 81% of them singletons; the top ten hold more than 2%. The CDR3 is made up of 14 amino acids. Germline CDR1 MNHEY, CDR2 SVGAGI. Trimming took off 6 bases at V and 2 bases at J, with 13 bases between the two ends. The sample comprised PBMCs. The chain carries TRBV6-5 and TRBJ1-2, with D unresolved. The sequence derives from a woman aged 25 to 39 in good health and CMV-seronegative. This CDR3 is CASRREGGNYGYTF. CDR3 nucleotides: TGTGCCAGCAGGCGGGAGGGAGGGAACTATGGCTACACCTTC.